This record concerns one TCR beta chain sequence. The data derive from a study of blood T cell repertoires in COVID-19. Across the study: The origin of the acute and convalescent COVID-19 samples was the United States, Italy and Spain.

CDR3 length equals 12 residues. Trimming took off 11 bases at V and 3 bases at J, with 13 bases between the two ends. Germline loops: CDR1 MDHEN, CDR2 SYDVKM. Residents of about two dozen US areas, aged about 18 to 95 years, made up the participants. Participants' own reports of clinical history determined their cohort assignment. Cohort 3 recovered donors had two negative PCRs, clearance, or symptom resolution. Only in-frame clones appear in the TCRdb table, and some are missing; sequencing was by immunoSEQ multiplex PCR. Among hundreds of thousands of clones listed, about 93% were seen once. The TCR comes from a woman aged 18-30 years who had recovered from COVID-19. The sequencing sample was made of PBMCs or T cells enriched from blood (not recorded which). The chain uses TRBV28 and TRBJ1-2; D may be TRBD1 (5 bases). CDR3 nucleotides: TGTGCCGCAGCTCAGGGTTACTATGGCTACACCTTC. Residues: CAAAQGYYGYTF.